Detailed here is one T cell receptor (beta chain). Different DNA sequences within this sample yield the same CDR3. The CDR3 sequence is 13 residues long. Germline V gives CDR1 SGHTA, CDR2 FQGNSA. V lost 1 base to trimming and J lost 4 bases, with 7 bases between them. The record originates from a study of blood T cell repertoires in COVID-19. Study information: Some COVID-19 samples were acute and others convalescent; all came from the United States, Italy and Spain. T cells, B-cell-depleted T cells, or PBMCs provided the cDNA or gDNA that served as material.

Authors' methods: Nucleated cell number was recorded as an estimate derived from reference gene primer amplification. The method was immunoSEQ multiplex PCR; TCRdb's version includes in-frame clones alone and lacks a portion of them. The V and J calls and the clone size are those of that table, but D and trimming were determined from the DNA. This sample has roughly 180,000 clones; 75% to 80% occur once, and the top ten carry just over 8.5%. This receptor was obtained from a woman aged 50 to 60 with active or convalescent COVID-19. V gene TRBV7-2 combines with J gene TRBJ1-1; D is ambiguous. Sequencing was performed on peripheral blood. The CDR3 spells CASSLGGSTEAFF. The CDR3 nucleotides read TGTGCCAGCAGCTTAGGCGGGAGCACTGAAGCTTTCTTT.